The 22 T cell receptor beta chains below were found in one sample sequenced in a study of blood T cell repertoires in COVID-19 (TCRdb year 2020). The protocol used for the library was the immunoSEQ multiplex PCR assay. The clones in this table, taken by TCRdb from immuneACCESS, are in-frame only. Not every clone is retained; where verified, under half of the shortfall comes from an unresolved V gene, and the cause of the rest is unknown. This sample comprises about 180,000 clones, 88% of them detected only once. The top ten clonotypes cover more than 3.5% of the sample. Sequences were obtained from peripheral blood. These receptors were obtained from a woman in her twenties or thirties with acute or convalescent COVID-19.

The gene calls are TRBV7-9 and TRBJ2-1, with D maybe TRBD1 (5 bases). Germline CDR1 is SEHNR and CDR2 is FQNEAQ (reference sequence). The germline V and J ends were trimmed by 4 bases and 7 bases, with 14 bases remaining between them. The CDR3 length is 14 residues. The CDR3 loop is CASSYPPTGNEQFF. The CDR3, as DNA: TGTGCCAGCAGCTACCCCCCAACAGGAAATGAGCAGTTCTTC.

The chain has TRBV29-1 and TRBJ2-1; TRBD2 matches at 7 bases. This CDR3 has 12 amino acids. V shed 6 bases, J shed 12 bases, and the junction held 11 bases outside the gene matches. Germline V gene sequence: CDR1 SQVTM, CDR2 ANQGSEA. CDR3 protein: CSVMILALAQFF. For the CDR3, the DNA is TGCAGCGTCATGATACTAGCGCTGGCGCAGTTCTTC.

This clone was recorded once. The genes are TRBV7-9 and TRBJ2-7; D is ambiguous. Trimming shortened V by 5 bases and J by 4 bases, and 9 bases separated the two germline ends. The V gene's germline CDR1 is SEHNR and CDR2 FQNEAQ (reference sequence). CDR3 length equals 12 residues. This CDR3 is CASSPESYEQYF. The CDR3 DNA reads TGTGCCAGCAGCCCCGAGAGTTACGAGCAGTACTTC.

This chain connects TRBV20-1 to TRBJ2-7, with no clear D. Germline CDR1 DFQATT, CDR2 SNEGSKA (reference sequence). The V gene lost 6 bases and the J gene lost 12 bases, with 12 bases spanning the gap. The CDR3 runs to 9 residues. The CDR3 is CSAMQRGYF. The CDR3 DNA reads TGCAGTGCCATGCAGCGCGGGTACTTC.

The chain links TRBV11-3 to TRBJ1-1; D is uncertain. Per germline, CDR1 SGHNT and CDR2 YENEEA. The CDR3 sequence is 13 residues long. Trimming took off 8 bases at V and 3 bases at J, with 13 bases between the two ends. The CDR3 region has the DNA TGTGCCAGCGGGTACGAACGGGACACTGAAGCTTTCTTT. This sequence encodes CASGYERDTEAFF.

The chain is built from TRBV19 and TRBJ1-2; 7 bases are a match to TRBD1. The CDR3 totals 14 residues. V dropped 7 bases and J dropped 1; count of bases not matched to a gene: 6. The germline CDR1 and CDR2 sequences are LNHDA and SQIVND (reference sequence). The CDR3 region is CASTEGTVNYGYTF. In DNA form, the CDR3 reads TGTGCCAGTACCGAAGGGACAGTTAACTATGGCTACACCTTC. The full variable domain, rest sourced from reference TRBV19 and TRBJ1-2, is DGGITQSPKYLFRKEGQNVTLSCEQNLNHDAMYWYRQDPGQGLRLIYYSQIVNDFQKGDIAEGYSVSREKKESFPLTVTSAQKNPTAFYLCASTEGTVNYGYTFGSGTRLTVV.

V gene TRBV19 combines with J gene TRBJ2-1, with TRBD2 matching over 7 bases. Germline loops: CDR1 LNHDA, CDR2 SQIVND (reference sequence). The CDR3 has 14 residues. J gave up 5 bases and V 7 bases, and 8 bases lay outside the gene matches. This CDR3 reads CASNQRGLHNEQFF. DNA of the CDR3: TGTGCCAGTAACCAGCGGGGCCTACACAATGAGCAGTTCTTC.

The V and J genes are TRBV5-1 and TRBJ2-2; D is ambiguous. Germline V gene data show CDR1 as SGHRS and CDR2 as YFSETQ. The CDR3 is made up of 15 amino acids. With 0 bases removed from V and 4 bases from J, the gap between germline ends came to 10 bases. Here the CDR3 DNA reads TGCGCCAGCAGCTTGGGGGCCCAGACCACCGGGGAGCTGTTTTTT. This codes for CASSLGAQTTGELFF.

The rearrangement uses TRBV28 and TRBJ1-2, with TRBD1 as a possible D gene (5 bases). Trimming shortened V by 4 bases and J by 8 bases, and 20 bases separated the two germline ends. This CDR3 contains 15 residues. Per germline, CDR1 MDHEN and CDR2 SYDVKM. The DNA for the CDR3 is TGTGCCAGCAGTTCAACCATTTACAGGTTCTGGGGCTACACCTTC. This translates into CASSSTIYRFWGYTF.

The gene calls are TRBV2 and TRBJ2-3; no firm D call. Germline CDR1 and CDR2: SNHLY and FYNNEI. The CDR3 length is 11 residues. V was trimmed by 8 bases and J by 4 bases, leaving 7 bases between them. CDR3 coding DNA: TGTGCCAGCGAGCTAGCAGATACGCAGTATTTT. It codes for CASELADTQYF.

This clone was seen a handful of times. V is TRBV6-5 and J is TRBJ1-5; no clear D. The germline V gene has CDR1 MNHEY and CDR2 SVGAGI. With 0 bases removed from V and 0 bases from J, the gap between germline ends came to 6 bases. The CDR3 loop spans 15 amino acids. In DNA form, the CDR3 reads TGTGCCAGCAGTTACTCCGGGGATAGCAATCAGCCCCAGCATTTT. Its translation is CASSYSGDSNQPQHF.

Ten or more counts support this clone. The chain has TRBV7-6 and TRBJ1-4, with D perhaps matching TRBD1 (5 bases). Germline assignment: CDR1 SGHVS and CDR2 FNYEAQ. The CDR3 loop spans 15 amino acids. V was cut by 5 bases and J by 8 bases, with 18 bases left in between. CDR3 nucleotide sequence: TGTGCCAGCAGCGAAGGGGCAGGGATTGAAGAAAAACTGTTTTTT. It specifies CASSEGAGIEEKLFF.

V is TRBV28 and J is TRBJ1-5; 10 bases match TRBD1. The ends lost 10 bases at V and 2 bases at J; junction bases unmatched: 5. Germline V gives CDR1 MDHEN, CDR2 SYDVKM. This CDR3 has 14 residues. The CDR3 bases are TGTGCCACCGAGACAGGGGGCGGCAATCAGCCCCAGCATTTT. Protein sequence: CATETGGGNQPQHF.

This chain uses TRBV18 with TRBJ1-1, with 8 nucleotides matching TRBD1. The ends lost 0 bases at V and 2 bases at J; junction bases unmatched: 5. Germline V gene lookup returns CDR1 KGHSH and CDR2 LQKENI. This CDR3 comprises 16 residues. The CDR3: CASSPPRTGINTEAFF. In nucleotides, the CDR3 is TGTGCCAGCTCACCACCCCGGACAGGGATAAACACTGAAGCTTTCTTT.

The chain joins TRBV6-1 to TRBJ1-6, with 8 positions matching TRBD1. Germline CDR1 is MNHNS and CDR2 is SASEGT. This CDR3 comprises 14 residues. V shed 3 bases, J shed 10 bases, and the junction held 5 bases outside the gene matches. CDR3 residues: CASSEPGQASPLHF. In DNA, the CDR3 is TGTGCCAGCAGTGAGCCGGGACAGGCATCACCCCTCCACTTT.

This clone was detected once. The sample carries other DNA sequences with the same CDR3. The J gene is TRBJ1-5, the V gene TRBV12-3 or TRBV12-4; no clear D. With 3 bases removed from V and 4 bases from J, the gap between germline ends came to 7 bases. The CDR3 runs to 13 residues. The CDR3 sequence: CASSLERNQPQHF. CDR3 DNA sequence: TGTGCCAGCAGTTTGGAGCGGAATCAGCCCCAGCATTTT.

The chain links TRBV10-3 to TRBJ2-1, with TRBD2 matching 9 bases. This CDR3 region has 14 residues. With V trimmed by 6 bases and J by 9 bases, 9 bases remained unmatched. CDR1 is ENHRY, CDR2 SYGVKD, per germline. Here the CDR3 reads CAIRSGTSHSEQFF. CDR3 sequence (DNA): TGTGCCATCAGATCCGGGACTAGCCATTCTGAGCAGTTCTTC.

The CDR3 region has the DNA TGTGCCACCAACATGAACACTGAAGCTTTCTTT. Its translation is CATNMNTEAFF. This chain uses TRBV28 with TRBJ1-1; D is ambiguous. Trimming pared 10 bases from V and 0 bases from J, leaving 6 bases between. The CDR3 has 11 residues. The germline gives CDR1 MDHEN, CDR2 SYDVKM.

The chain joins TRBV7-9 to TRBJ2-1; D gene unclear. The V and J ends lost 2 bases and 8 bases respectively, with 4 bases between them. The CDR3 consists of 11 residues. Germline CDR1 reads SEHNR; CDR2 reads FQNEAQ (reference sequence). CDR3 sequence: CASSLSDEQFF. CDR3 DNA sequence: TGTGCCAGCAGCTTATCGGATGAGCAGTTCTTC.

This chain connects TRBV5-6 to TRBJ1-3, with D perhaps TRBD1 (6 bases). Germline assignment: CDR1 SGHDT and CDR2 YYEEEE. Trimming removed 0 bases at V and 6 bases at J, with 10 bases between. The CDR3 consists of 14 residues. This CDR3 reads CASSLAWGQNTIYF. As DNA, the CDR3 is TGTGCCAGCAGCTTGGCTTGGGGGCAAAACACCATATATTTT.

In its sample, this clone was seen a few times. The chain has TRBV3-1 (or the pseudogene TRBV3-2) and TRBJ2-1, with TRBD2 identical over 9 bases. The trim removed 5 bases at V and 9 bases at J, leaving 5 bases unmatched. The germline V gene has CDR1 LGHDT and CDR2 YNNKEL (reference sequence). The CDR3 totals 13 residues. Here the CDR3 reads CASSLAGASEQFF. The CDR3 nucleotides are TGTGCCAGCAGCTTAGCGGGAGCATCTGAGCAGTTCTTC.

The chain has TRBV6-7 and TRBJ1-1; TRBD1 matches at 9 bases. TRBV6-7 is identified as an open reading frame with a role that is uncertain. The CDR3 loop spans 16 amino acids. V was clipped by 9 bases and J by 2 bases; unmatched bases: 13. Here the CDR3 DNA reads TGTGCCAGGAGCGGGAACAGGGGGCAAGGAAACACTGAAGCTTTCTTT. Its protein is CARSGNRGQGNTEAFF.